This T cell receptor (beta chain) derives from a study of T-cell reconstitution after alpha-beta-depleted transplantation in children. This CDR3 has 15 amino acids. V lost 3 bases and J 12 bases, leaving 24 bases between the germline ends. The library targeted TCRbeta and was prepared with unique molecular identifiers. TCRdb ran MiXCR on the PCR reads and lists one entry per CDR3 protein. The table lists roughly 150,000 distinct CDR3 sequences, more than 9.5% of them singletons. At least ten counts were recorded for this clonotype. This TCR was sampled from a boy aged 2-15 years with acute myeloid leukemia, due to receive a stem cell transplant. Sequenced material: PBMCs, taken before TCRalphabeta/CD19-depleted stem cell transplant. The chain has TRBV12-3 or TRBV12-4 and TRBJ2-7; no definite D call. The CDR3 is CASSFFSGTSNLLYF. The CDR3 nucleotides are TGTGCCAGCAGTTTTTTTTCGGGTACCTCAAATCTCCTGTACTTC.